What follows are 11 T cell receptor beta chains derived from one specimen sequenced in a study of blood T cell repertoires in COVID-19. The protocol was immunoSEQ multiplex PCR, while the TCRdb copy is restricted to in-frame clones and leaves out a portion. Counted here are 120,000 to 150,000 clones, roughly 80% occurring once; the ten biggest clones make up 6% to 7.5%. Sequencing was done on a sample of peripheral blood. These receptors all stem from a human donor in a cohort sampled during active COVID-19.

The rearrangement uses TRBV7-9 and TRBJ2-7; possibly TRBD2 for D (6 bases). Germline V lookup: CDR1 SEHNR, CDR2 FQNEAQ (reference sequence). The CDR3 covers 14 residues. Trimming removed 1 base from V and 2 bases from J, with 9 bases in between. CDR3 in DNA: TGTGCCAGCAGCTTAGGGGGGGAGGCCTACGAGCAGTACTTC. Translation: CASSLGGEAYEQYF.

This chain connects TRBV7-9 to TRBJ2-4; 7 nucleotides align to TRBD2. The CDR3 consists of 18 residues. Germline CDR1 and CDR2: SEHNR and FQNEAQ (reference sequence). The J segment lost 6 bases and the V segment lost 1 base, leaving 15 bases of the junction unmatched. The CDR3 protein is CASSLGFPLSGGGNIQYF. The CDR3 coding sequence is TGTGCCAGCAGCTTAGGTTTCCCCCTCAGCGGCGGGGGAAACATTCAGTACTTC.

This rearrangement joins TRBV30 to TRBJ1-4; D uncertain. The CDR3 runs 14 residues. Trimming shortened V by 4 bases and J by 4 bases, and 13 bases separated the two germline ends. Germline CDR1 is GTSNPN and CDR2 is SVGIG (reference sequence). The CDR3 DNA is TGTGCCTGGAATGAGGGTGCCTTTAATGAAAAACTGTTTTTT. This translates into CAWNEGAFNEKLFF.

The chain links TRBV19 to TRBJ2-1; D unresolved. Germline CDR1 and CDR2: LNHDA and SQIVND (reference sequence). Trimming removed 4 bases at V and 5 bases at J, with 9 bases between. The CDR3 length is 13 residues. The CDR3 DNA reads as TGTGCCAGTAGTACCTCGACACACAATGAGCAGTTCTTC. Translated, it gives CASSTSTHNEQFF.

The chain links TRBV7-3 to TRBJ2-1, with 14 bases identical to TRBD2. V lost 5 bases, J lost 8 bases, and 5 bases stayed unmatched. The CDR3 runs to 15 residues. Germline CDR1 is SGHTA and CDR2 is FQGTGA. The CDR3 is CASSKTSGGAYEQFF. For the CDR3, the DNA is TGTGCCAGCAGCAAGACTAGCGGGGGGGCCTATGAGCAGTTCTTC.

In nucleotides, the CDR3 is TGTGCCAGCAGTGAAGGAGCGGGTTCTGCCTATGGCTACACCTTC. This encodes CASSEGAGSAYGYTF. The rearrangement joins TRBV25-1 to TRBJ1-2; D uncertain. V was trimmed by 2 bases and J by 4 bases, leaving 14 bases between them. This CDR3 is 15 amino acids long. Per the germline V gene, CDR1 is MGHDK and CDR2 is SYGVNS.

The CDR3 loop reads CASSFAGANSPLHF. As DNA, the CDR3 is TGTGCCAGCAGTTTTGCGGGGGCCAATTCACCCCTCCACTTT. The chain joins TRBV27 to TRBJ1-6; tentative D call: TRBD1 (6 bases). V was clipped by 3 bases and J by 7 bases, with 10 bases between them. Germline CDR1 and CDR2: MNHEY and SMNVEV (reference sequence). The CDR3 runs 14 residues.

The V and J genes are TRBV5-4 and TRBJ2-1; 11 bases fit TRBD1. V lost 4 bases, J lost 6 bases, and 6 bases stayed unmatched. Germline CDR1 SGHNT, CDR2 YYREEE (reference sequence). This CDR3 is built from 15 residues. The CDR3 protein is CASSPGQGVGNEQFF. CDR3 in DNA: TGTGCCAGCAGCCCGGGACAGGGGGTGGGCAATGAGCAGTTCTTC.

This clone was detected only a few times. The chain links TRBV28 to TRBJ1-1; TRBD1 might be the D (5 bases). V lost 8 bases to trimming and J lost 0 bases, with 16 bases between them. The CDR3 consists of 15 residues. Looked up from germline, CDR1 is MDHEN and CDR2 is SYDVKM. This chain's CDR3 is CASPDARGLNTEAFF. The CDR3 DNA reads as TGTGCCAGCCCCGACGCGCGGGGCTTGAACACTGAAGCTTTCTTT.

V and J are TRBV19 and TRBJ1-3, with D possibly being TRBD1 (5 bases). This CDR3 comprises 14 residues. The V end lost 5 bases, the J end lost 2 bases, and 10 bases lay between the germline ends. In germline, CDR1 is LNHDA, CDR2 SQIVND (reference sequence). CDR3 residues: CASSPRTTGNTIYF. The CDR3, as DNA: TGTGCCAGTAGTCCCAGGACAACTGGAAACACCATATATTTT.

This clone showed up just a few times. The V and J genes are TRBV20-1 and TRBJ2-2; D not resolved. In germline, CDR1 is DFQATT, CDR2 SNEGSKA (reference sequence). CDR3 length equals 13 residues. With 3 bases removed from V and 3 bases from J, the gap between germline ends came to 8 bases. The CDR3 spells CSASSTHTGELFF. CDR3 nucleotide sequence: TGCAGTGCTAGTTCAACTCACACCGGGGAGCTGTTTTTT.